Each of the 10 T cell receptor beta chains below was sequenced from the same sample in a study of T-cell reconstitution after alpha-beta-depleted transplantation in children. Unique molecular identifiers were used to barcode this TCRbeta library. Via MiXCR, TCRdb re-called the PCR reads, giving one row per CDR3 protein. Among 550,000 to 600,000 distinct CDR3 sequences listed, 23% were seen once. Sequencing was performed on PBMCs, mostly from graft donor cells, taken 360 days after TCRalphabeta/CD19-depleted stem cell transplant. All receptors derive from a boy under three years old who had a stem cell transplant for acute myeloid leukemia, so the T cells may come from the graft donor.

The J gene is TRBJ1-1, the V gene TRBV6-5; 7 positions match TRBD1. CDR3 size: 13 residues. CDR1 and CDR2 (germline): MNHEY, SVGAGI. The J segment lost 8 bases and the V segment lost 0 bases, leaving 3 bases of the junction unmatched. CDR3 loop: CASSYSDRQEAFF. The CDR3 DNA reads TGTGCCAGCAGTTACTCGGACAGGCAAGAAGCTTTCTTT.

The chain employs TRBV27 and TRBJ2-2; unclear D gene. Trimming took off 3 bases at V and 5 bases at J, with 7 bases between the two ends. This CDR3 contains 13 residues. The V gene's germline CDR1 is MNHEY and CDR2 SMNVEV (reference sequence). DNA for the CDR3: TGTGCCAGCAGTTTCCTGCCGACCGGGGAGCTGTTTTTT. This codes for CASSFLPTGELFF.

The V call is TRBV5-4, the J call TRBJ2-7, with TRBD1 matching 7 bases. Germline loops: CDR1 SGHNT, CDR2 YYREEE (reference sequence). J lost 3 bases, V lost 5 bases, and 11 bases had no gene match. The CDR3 runs 15 residues. The CDR3 region has the DNA TGTGCCAGCAGGTATGACAGGGCAGGACACTACGAGCAGTACTTC. It codes for CASRYDRAGHYEQYF.

The sample holds a few counts of this clonotype. This chain connects TRBV7-2 to TRBJ2-5; the D is unclear. Germline V CDR1 and CDR2: SGHTA, FQGNSA. The CDR3 loop spans 12 amino acids. Between the trimmed V and J ends, which lost 5 bases and 4 bases, there was a span of 8 bases. The CDR3 loop reads CASSPTLETQYF. The DNA for the CDR3 is TGTGCCAGCAGCCCGACCTTAGAGACCCAGTACTTC.

This clonotype was recorded a few times. CDR3 amino acids: CSATSGGGTLGELFF. The CDR3 DNA sequence: TGCAGTGCTACATCCGGAGGGGGCACCTTGGGGGAGCTGTTTTTT. V usage is TRBV20-1 and J usage is TRBJ2-2; TRBD1 might be the D (7 bases). The germline gives CDR1 DFQATT, CDR2 SNEGSKA (reference sequence). This CDR3 contains 15 residues. V lost 4 bases to trimming and J lost 8 bases, with 20 bases between them.

The V and J genes are TRBV7-9 and TRBJ1-6; no clear D. Germline CDR1 and CDR2: SEHNR and FQNEAQ (reference sequence). Trimming removed 5 bases from V and 7 bases from J, with 15 bases in between. The CDR3 has 15 residues. CDR3 in DNA: TGTGCCAGCAGCCCTTCTGTGGAGTTGAATTCACCCCTCCACTTT. Translation: CASSPSVELNSPLHF.

The chain uses TRBV29-1 and TRBJ1-2; TRBD1 aligns across 8 bases. Trimming removed 3 bases from V and 3 bases from J; junction bases left unmatched: 12. The CDR3 consists of 16 residues. Looked up from germline, CDR1 is SQVTM and CDR2 is ANQGSEA. CDR3 protein: CSVDGGGTGDYYGYTF. CDR3 nucleotides: TGCAGCGTTGATGGTGGGGGGACAGGTGACTACTATGGCTACACCTTC. The full variable domain, in which reference TRBV29-1 and TRBJ1-2 provide the parts outside the CDR3, is SAVISQKPSRDICQRGTSLTIQCQVDSQVTMMFWYRQQPGQSLTLIATANQGSEATYESGFVIDKFPISRPNLTFSTLTVSNMSPEDSSIYLCSVDGGGTGDYYGYTFGSGTRLTVV.

This chain uses TRBV12-3 or TRBV12-4 with TRBJ1-1; no reliable D call. This CDR3 has 11 residues. Trimming pared 6 bases from V and 8 bases from J, leaving 10 bases between. In nucleotides, the CDR3 is TGTGCCAGCAGCCTGGGAAAAGAAGCTTTCTTT. Encoded protein: CASSLGKEAFF.

V gene TRBV7-3 combines with J gene TRBJ2-3, with D unclear. The germline V gene has CDR1 SGHTA and CDR2 FQGTGA. Trimming shortened V by 4 bases and J by 4 bases, and 12 bases separated the two germline ends. The CDR3 runs 14 residues. The CDR3 protein is CASSSGPAPDTQYF. CDR3 nucleotide sequence: TGTGCCAGCAGCTCCGGGCCCGCTCCAGATACGCAGTATTTT.

The rearrangement uses TRBV12-3 or TRBV12-4 and TRBJ2-2; 9 bases fit TRBD1. Trimming removed 5 bases from V and 8 bases from J; junction bases left unmatched: 6. The CDR3 is made up of 14 amino acids. The CDR3 coding sequence is TGTGCCAGCAGTCTCGGGACAGGGCGGGGGGAGCTGTTTTTT. Its translation: CASSLGTGRGELFF.